This T cell receptor (beta chain) was retrieved from a study of lymphopenia after photon versus proton radiotherapy. Findings and limits, study-wide: Larger post-nadir TCR diversity loss correlated inversely with survival in deceased patients.

The table came from immunoSEQ multiplex PCR; TCRdb's copy has only in-frame clones and leaves some out. The data contain 43,000 or so clones, 85% of them singletons. About this clone itself: What it binds is unknown.

Trimming removed 3 bases at V and 4 bases at J, with 12 bases between. The CDR3 extends over 13 amino acids. CDR1 GTSNPN and CDR2 SVGIG come from the germline V gene (reference sequence). The sample here was peripheral blood, taken from a patient treated with photon-based radiotherapy. The chain has TRBV30 and TRBJ1-1; a possible D gene is TRBD1 (5 bases). The TCR comes from a man aged 40-55 years with gastric cancer. The CDR3 nucleotides read TGTGCCTGGAGCCGCTTGGGGGTCACTGAAGCTTTCTTT. The encoded protein is CAWSRLGVTEAFF.